The T cell receptor (beta chain) described here comes from a study of T cell clones after liver transplantation. Here immunoSEQ multiplex PCR was the method, and the copy in TCRdb shows in-frame clones only, minus some. The sample has some 20,000 clones, 65% to 85% seen once. This specimen consisted of CD8+ T cells from blood, obtained around 48 months after liver transplant. This receptor was obtained from a human patient who received a liver transplant. Part of the T cells may come from the graft donor.

The CDR3 protein is CASSFRGDYEQYF. CDR3 DNA: TGTGCCAGCAGTTTTAGGGGCGATTACGAGCAGTACTTC. V and J are TRBV27 and TRBJ2-7, with D perhaps matching TRBD1 (5 bases). Trimming removed 3 bases from V and 4 bases from J, with 10 bases in between. This CDR3 has 13 amino acids. Germline CDR1 is MNHEY and CDR2 is SMNVEV (reference sequence).